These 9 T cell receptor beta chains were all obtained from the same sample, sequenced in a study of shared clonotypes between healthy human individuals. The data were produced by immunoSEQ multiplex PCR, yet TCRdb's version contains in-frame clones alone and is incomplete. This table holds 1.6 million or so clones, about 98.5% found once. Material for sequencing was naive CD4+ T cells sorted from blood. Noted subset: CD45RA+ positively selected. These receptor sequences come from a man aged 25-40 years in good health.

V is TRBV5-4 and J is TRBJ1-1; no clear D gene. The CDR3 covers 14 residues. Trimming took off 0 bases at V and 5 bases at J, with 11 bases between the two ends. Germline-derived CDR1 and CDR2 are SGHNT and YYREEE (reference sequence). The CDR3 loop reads CASSLAVVGTEAFF. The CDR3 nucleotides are TGTGCCAGCAGCTTGGCGGTAGTTGGGACTGAAGCTTTCTTT.

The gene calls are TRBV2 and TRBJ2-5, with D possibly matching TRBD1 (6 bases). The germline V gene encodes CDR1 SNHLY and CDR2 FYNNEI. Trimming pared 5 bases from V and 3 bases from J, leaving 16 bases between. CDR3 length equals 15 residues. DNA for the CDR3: TGTGCCAGCAGTCCCCACAGGGCACCCAAAGAGACCCAGTACTTC. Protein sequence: CASSPHRAPKETQYF.

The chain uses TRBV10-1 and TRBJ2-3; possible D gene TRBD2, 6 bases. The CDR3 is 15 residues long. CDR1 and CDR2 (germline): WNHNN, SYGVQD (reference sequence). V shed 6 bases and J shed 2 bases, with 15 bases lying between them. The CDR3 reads CASSETLAITDTQYF. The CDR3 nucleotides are TGCGCCAGCAGCGAAACGCTAGCGATCACAGATACGCAGTATTTT.

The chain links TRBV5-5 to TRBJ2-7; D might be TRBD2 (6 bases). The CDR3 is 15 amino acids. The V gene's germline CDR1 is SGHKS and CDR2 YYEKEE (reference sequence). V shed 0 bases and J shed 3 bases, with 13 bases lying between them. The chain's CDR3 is CASSLGAGRDYEQYF. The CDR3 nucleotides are TGTGCCAGCAGCTTGGGTGCGGGAAGGGACTACGAGCAGTACTTC.

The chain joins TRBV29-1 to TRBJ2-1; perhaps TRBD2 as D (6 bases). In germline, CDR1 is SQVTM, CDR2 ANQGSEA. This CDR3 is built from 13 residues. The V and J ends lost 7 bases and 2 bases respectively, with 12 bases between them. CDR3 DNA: TGCAGCGGGAGGGACTTCGCCTACAATGAGCAGTTCTTC. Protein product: CSGRDFAYNEQFF.

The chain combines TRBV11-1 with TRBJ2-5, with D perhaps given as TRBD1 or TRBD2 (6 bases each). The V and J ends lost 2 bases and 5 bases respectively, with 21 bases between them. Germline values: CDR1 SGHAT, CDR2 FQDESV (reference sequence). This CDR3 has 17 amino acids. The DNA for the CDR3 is TGTGCCAGCAGCTTATCCCGCTCTGGTGGGGGGCTGGAGACCCAGTACTTC. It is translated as CASSLSRSGGGLETQYF.

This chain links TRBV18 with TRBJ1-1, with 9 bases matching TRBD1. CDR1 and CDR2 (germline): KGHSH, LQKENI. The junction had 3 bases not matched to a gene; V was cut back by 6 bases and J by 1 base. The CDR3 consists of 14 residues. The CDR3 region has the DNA TGTGCCAGCTCGCAGGGACAGGGGAACACTGAAGCTTTCTTT. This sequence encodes CASSQGQGNTEAFF. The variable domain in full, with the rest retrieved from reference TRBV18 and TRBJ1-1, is NAGVMQNPRHLVRRRGQEARLRCSPMKGHSHVYWYRQLPEEGLKFMVYLQKENIIDESGMPKERFSAEFPKEGPSILRIQQVVRGDSAAYFCASSQGQGNTEAFFGQGTRLTVV.

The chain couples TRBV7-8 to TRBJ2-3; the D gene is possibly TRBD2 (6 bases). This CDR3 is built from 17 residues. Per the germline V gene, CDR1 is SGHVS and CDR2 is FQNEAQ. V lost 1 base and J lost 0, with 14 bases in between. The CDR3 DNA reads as TGTGCCAGCAGCTTAGTGCTAGCGCGACCTAGCACAGATACGCAGTATTTT. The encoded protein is CASSLVLARPSTDTQYF.

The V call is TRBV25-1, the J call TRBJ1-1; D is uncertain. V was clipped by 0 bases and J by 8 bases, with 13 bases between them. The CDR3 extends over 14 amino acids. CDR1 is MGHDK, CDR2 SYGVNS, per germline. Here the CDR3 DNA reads TGTGCCAGCAGTGAATATAAGATGGGCAGCGAAGCTTTCTTT. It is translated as CASSEYKMGSEAFF.